The rows below give T cell receptor beta chains drawn from one sample of a study of T cell repertoires in cytomegalovirus infection. TCRdb analysed the reads with MiXCR anew, one entry per CDR3 protein. The table lists a few hundred thousand distinct CDR3 sequences, 8% to 10% of them singletons, with 3.5% to 4.5% in the top ten. Sequenced sample: PBMCs. These receptors were obtained from a human donor in good health (CMV status not recorded). Some clones in this sample may be carry-over from other donors' samples. Each CDR3 is given with its conserved first and last residue. D genes are given only for firm matches. The size field is filled for only some rows; it gives once, few, many or a size class.

CDR3aa	CDR3nt	abundance	j_gene	d_gene	v_gene
CASRSGVYGYTF	TGTGCCAGCCGGTCAGGGGTCTATGGCTACACCTTC	-	TRBJ1-2	-	TRBV12-3/TRBV12-4
CASSLMGQDDFPKTTEAFF	TGTGCCAGCAGCTTAATGGGGCAGGACGATTTCCCGAAGACAACTGAAGCTTTCTTT	many	TRBJ1-1	-	TRBV7-6
CASSLSGVYNSPLHF	TGTGCCAGCAGTTTAAGCGGCGTATATAATTCACCCCTCCACTTT	many	TRBJ1-6	-	TRBV12-3/TRBV12-4
CSARDRDRVRNEQFF	TGCAGTGCTAGGGATCGGGACAGGGTGAGGAATGAGCAGTTCTTC	many	TRBJ2-1	TRBD1	TRBV20-1
CAAQLREIAGANVLTF	TGTGCCGCTCAACTGAGGGAAATCGCTGGGGCCAACGTCCTGACTTTC	many	TRBJ2-6	-	TRBV6-1
CASSLRWASGWETQYF	TGTGCCAGCAGCTTGAGATGGGCTAGCGGGTGGGAGACCCAGTACTTC	few	TRBJ2-5	TRBD2	TRBV5-6
CASSRQASLNTEAFF	TGTGCCAGCAGCCGACAGGCTTCCCTGAACACTGAAGCTTTCTTT	many	TRBJ1-1	-	TRBV7-2
CASSLTGGGMTGKLFF	TGTGCCAGCAGTTTGACCGGCGGAGGAATGACTGGAAAACTGTTTTTT	-	TRBJ1-4	-	TRBV28
CASSLTSGTGFYEQYF	TGTGCCAGCAGCTTAACCTCAGGGACAGGCTTCTACGAGCAGTACTTC	-	TRBJ2-7	TRBD1	TRBV7-9
CASSPGQTNYEQYF	TGTGCCAGCAGCCCGGGACAGACAAACTACGAGCAGTACTTC	few	TRBJ2-7	TRBD1	TRBV28
CASSPSASGYTF	TGTGCCAGCAGCCCATCCGCGTCCGGCTACACCTTC	-	TRBJ1-2	-	TRBV7-2
CASSGRLAGGLSSINEQFF	TGTGCCAGCAGCGGGCGACTAGCGGGAGGGCTAAGTAGTATAAATGAGCAGTTCTTC	many	TRBJ2-1	TRBD2	TRBV7-2
CASSPRTGSWDEQYF	TGTGCCAGCTCACCACGGACAGGGAGTTGGGACGAGCAGTACTTC	few	TRBJ2-7	TRBD1	TRBV18
CASSQDLADRTTEAFF	TGCGCCAGCAGCCAAGATCTAGCGGACAGGACCACTGAAGCTTTCTTT	many	TRBJ1-1	TRBD1	TRBV4-3
CASSEEDRESEKLFF	TGTGCCAGCAGTGAGGAGGACAGGGAGAGTGAAAAACTGTTTTTT	few	TRBJ1-4	TRBD1	TRBV25-1
CASSPLGGEYNEQFF	TGTGCCAGCTCACCCCTGGGGGGTGAATACAATGAGCAGTTCTTC	-	TRBJ2-1	-	TRBV18
CASSYQDTGELFF	TGTGCCAGCAGTTACCAGGACACCGGGGAGCTGTTTTTT	-	TRBJ2-2	-	TRBV6-5
CASSLTQPKTDTQYF	TGTGCCAGCAGTTTAACGCAGCCTAAGACAGATACGCAGTATTTT	many	TRBJ2-3	-	TRBV28
CASTPQGRVGEQYF	TGTGCCAGCACCCCACAGGGGAGGGTTGGCGAGCAGTACTTC	-	TRBJ2-7	-	TRBV11-2
CASSDFARGTETQYF	TGTGCCAGCAGTGATTTCGCCAGGGGGACGGAGACCCAGTACTTC	many	TRBJ2-5	TRBD1	TRBV2
CASSRRGTDTQYF	TGTGCCAGCAGCCGGCGGGGGACAGATACGCAGTATTTT	-	TRBJ2-3	TRBD2	TRBV27
CASSSYGSDSGANVLTF	TGTGCCAGCAGCTCCTATGGTTCGGACTCTGGGGCCAACGTCCTGACTTTC	many	TRBJ2-6	-	TRBV7-3
CSARKTGVTYEQYF	TGCAGTGCTAGAAAAACTGGTGTGACCTACGAGCAGTACTTC	few	TRBJ2-7	-	TRBV20-1
CASSLKLAEYNEQFF	TGTGCCAGCAGCTTAAAGCTAGCGGAGTACAATGAGCAGTTCTTC	-	TRBJ2-1	TRBD2	TRBV7-3
CASSYPPGGSMLTDTQYF	TGTGCCAGCAGTTACCCCCCGGGGGGGTCTATGCTCACAGATACGCAGTATTTT	many	TRBJ2-3	TRBD2	TRBV6-2/TRBV6-3
CASSLVGSSRQETQYF	TGTGCCAGCAGCTTAGTGGGGAGTTCACGGCAAGAGACCCAGTACTTC	many	TRBJ2-5	-	TRBV7-2
CASSLEGTDYNEQFF	TGTGCCAGCAGTTTAGAGGGGACAGACTACAATGAGCAGTTCTTC	-	TRBJ2-1	TRBD1	TRBV12-3/TRBV12-4
CASSLSGPYGYAF	TGTGCCAGCAGTTTATCAGGACCCTATGGCTACGCCTTC	-	TRBJ1-2	-	TRBV12-3/TRBV12-4
CASSLRGGAQDTEAFF	TGTGCCAGCAGCCTGAGGGGGGGCGCTCAGGACACTGAAGCTTTCTTT	-	TRBJ1-1	-	TRBV5-4
CASSLVKGGNEQFF	TGTGCCAGCAGCTTAGTAAAGGGCGGCAATGAGCAGTTCTTC	many	TRBJ2-1	-	TRBV11-1
CASSLGAGATYEQYF	TGTGCCAGCAGCTTGGGAGCGGGAGCCACCTACGAGCAGTACTTC	-	TRBJ2-7	TRBD2	TRBV5-6
CASSLTSDYNEQFF	TGTGCCAGCAGTCTTACTAGCGACTACAATGAGCAGTTCTTC	-	TRBJ2-1	TRBD2	TRBV12-3/TRBV12-4
CASSYGQGPYEQYF	TGTGCCAGCAGCTACGGACAGGGCCCGTACGAGCAGTACTTC	many	TRBJ2-7	TRBD1	TRBV7-2
CASSLGGTNTEAFF	TGTGCCAGCAGCTTAGGCGGCACGAACACTGAAGCTTTCTTT	-	TRBJ1-1	-	TRBV7-2
CASTNPPRNTEAFF	TGTGCCAGCACCAACCCCCCCAGGAACACTGAAGCTTTCTTT	-	TRBJ1-1	-	TRBV6-2/TRBV6-3
CASSQPRSSYEQYF	TGCGCCAGCAGCCAGCCCAGGAGCTCCTACGAGCAGTACTTC	-	TRBJ2-7	-	TRBV4-1
CASSPGTGRYGYTF	TGTGCCAGCAGCCCCGGGACAGGAAGATATGGCTACACCTTC	-	TRBJ1-2	TRBD1	TRBV11-2
CASSLNPWVNTEAFF	TGTGCCAGCAGTCTTAATCCTTGGGTGAACACTGAAGCTTTCTTT	few	TRBJ1-1	-	TRBV27
CASSQDGDRSGANVLTF	TGCGCCAGCAGCCAAGATGGGGACCGCTCTGGGGCCAACGTCCTGACTTTC	many	TRBJ2-6	-	TRBV4-3
CASSGQTLQETQYF	TGTGCCAGCAGCGGACAGACCCTACAAGAGACCCAGTACTTC	many	TRBJ2-5	-	TRBV7-9
CASRPWGQPQHF	TGTGCCAGCAGACCGTGGGGTCAGCCCCAGCATTTT	many	TRBJ1-5	-	TRBV7-2